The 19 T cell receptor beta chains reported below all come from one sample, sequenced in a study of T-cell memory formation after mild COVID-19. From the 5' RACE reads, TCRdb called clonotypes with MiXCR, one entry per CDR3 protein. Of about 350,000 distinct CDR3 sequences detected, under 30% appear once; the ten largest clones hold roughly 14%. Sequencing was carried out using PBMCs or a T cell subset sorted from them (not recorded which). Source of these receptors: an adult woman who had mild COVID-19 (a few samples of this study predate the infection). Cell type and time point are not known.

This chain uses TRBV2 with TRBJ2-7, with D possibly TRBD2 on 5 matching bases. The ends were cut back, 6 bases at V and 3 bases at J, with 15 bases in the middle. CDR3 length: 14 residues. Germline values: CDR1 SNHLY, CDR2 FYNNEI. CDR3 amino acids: CASRGRELNYEQYF. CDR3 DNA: TGTGCCAGCAGGGGTAGGGAGTTAAACTACGAGCAGTACTTC.

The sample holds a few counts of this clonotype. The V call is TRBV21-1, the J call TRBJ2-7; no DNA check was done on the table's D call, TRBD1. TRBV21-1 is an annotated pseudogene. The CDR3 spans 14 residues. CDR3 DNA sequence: TGTGCCAGCAGCATACAGGGTCCGGGTTGTGAGCAGTACTTC. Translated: CASSIQGPGCEQYF.

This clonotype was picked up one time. CDR3 residues: CASSSGGPPGEWADTQYF. The DNA for the CDR3 is TGCGCCAGCAGCTCGGGGGGGCCACCAGGGGAGTGGGCAGATACGCAGTATTTT. The chain combines TRBV5-1 with TRBJ2-3, with 8 positions matching TRBD2. The CDR3 length is 18 residues. J gave up 4 bases and V 3 bases, and 16 bases lay outside the gene matches. Germline V gene sequence: CDR1 SGHRS, CDR2 YFSETQ.

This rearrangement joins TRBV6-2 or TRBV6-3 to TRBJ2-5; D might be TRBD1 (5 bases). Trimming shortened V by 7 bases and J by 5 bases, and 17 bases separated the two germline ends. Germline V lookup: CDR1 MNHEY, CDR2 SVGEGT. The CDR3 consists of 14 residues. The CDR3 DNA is TGTGCCAGCAATCCGCTTGGGGCTCGGGAGACCCAGTACTTC. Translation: CASNPLGARETQYF.

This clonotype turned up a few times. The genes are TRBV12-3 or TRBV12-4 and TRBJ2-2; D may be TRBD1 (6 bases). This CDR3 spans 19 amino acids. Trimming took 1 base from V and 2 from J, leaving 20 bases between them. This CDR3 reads CASSLVLGVGTLNTGELFF. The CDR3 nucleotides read TGTGCCAGCAGTTTAGTTTTAGGGGTCGGGACACTAAACACCGGGGAGCTGTTTTTT.

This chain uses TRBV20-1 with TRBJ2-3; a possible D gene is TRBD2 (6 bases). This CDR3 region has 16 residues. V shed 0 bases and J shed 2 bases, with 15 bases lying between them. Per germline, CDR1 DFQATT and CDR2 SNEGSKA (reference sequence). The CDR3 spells CSARDSLAHSTDTQYF. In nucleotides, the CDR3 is TGCAGTGCTAGAGATTCCCTAGCGCATTCCACAGATACGCAGTATTTT.

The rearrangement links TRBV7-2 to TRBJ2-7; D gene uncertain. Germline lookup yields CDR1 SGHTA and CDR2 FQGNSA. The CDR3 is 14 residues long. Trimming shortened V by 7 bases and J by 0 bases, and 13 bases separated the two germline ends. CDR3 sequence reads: CASTLGSDSYEQYF. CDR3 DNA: TGTGCCAGCACCCTAGGGTCGGACTCCTACGAGCAGTACTTC.

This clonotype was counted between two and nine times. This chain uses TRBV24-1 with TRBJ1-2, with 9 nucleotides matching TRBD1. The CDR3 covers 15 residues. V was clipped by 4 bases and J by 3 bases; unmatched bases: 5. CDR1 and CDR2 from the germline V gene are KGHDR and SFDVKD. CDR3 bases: TGTGCCACCAGTGAAACCGGGACAGGGCACTATGGCTACACCTTC. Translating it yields CATSETGTGHYGYTF.

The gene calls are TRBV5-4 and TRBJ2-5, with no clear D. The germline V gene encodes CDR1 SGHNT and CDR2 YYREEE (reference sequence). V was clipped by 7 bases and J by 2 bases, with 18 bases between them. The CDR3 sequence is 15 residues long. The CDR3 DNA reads TGTGCCAGCCCGAAAAGTGTACCTGGTCAAGAGACCCAGTACTTC. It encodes CASPKSVPGQETQYF. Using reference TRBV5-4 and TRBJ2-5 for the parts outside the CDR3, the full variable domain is ETGVTQSPTHLIKTRGQQVTLRCSSQSGHNTVSWYQQALGQGPQFIFQYYREEENGRGNFPPRFSGLQFPNYSSELNVNALELDDSALYLCASPKSVPGQETQYFGPGTRLLVL.

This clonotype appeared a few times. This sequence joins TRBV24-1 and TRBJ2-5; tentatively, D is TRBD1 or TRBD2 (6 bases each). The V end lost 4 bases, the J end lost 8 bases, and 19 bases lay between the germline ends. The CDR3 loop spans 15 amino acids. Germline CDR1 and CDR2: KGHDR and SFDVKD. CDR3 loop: CATSDAEPRGLTQYF. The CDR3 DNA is TGTGCCACCAGTGACGCGGAACCTCGGGGGCTTACCCAGTACTTC.

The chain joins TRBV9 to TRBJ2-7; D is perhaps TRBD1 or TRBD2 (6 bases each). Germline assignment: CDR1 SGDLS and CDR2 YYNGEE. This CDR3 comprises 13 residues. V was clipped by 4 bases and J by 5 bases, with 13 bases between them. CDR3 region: CASSLRGGNEQYF. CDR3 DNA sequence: TGTGCCAGCAGCTTAAGAGGGGGGAACGAGCAGTACTTC.

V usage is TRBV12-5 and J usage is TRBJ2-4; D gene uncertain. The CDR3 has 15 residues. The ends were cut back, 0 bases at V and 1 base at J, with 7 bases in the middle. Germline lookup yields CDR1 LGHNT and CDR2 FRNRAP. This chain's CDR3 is CASGLVFGAKNIQYF. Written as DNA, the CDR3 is TGTGCTAGTGGTTTGGTATTTGGCGCCAAAAACATTCAGTACTTC.

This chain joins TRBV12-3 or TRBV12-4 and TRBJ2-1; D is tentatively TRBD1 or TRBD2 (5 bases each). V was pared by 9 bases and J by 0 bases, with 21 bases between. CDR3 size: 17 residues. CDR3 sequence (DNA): TGTGCCAGTACGGGACGAGACCGGCCGAGCTCCTACAATGAGCAGTTCTTC. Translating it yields CASTGRDRPSSYNEQFF.

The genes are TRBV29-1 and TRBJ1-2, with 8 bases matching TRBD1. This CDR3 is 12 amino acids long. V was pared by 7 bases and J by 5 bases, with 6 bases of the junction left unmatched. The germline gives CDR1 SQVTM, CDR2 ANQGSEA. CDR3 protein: CSGEDRDYGYTF. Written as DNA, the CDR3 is TGCAGCGGCGAGGACAGGGATTATGGCTACACCTTC.

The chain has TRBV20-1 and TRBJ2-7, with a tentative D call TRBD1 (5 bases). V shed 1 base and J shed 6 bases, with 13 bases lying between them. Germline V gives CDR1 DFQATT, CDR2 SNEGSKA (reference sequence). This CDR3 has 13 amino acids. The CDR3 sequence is CSARARVMGEQYF. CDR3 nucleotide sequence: TGCAGTGCTAGAGCCAGGGTAATGGGCGAGCAGTACTTC.

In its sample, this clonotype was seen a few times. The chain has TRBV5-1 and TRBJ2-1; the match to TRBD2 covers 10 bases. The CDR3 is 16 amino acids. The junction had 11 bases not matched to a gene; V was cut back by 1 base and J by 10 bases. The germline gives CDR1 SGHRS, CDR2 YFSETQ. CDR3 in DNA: TGCGCCAGCAGCTTGTCGCTAGCGGGGGATACTGGGGAGCAGTTCTTC. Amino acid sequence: CASSLSLAGDTGEQFF.

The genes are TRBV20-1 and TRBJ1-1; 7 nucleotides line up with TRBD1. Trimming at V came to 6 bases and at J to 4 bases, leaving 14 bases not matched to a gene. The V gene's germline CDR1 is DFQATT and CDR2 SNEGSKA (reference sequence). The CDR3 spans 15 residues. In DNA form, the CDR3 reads TGCAGTGCCCCAACCCCCCAGACAGGGACCACTGAAGCTTTCTTT. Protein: CSAPTPQTGTTEAFF.

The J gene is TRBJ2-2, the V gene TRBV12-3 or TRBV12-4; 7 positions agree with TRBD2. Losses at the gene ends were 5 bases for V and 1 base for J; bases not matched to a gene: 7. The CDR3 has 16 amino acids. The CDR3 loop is CASSHDWGGNTGELFF. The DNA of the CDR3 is TGTGCCAGCAGTCATGATTGGGGGGGGAACACCGGGGAGCTGTTTTTT.

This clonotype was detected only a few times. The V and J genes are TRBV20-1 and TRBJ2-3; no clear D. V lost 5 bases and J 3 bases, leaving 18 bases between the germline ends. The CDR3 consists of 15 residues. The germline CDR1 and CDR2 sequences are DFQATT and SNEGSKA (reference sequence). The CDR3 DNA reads TGCAGTGCTCCGAACCTTATCACTCCGACAGATACGCAGTATTTT. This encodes CSAPNLITPTDTQYF.